This TCR beta chain is drawn from a study of OX40 agonist ivuxolimab in advanced cancers. Trimming took 4 bases from V and 7 from J, leaving 14 bases between them. CDR1 is MNHEY and CDR2 is SVGAGI in the germline V gene. CDR3 length: 13 amino acids. Sequenced by immunoSEQ multiplex PCR; TCRdb stores in-frame clones only, minus some. Of 60,000 to 85,000 clones in the sample, around 83% were seen once. This clone was detected only a few times. The chain employs TRBV6-5 and TRBJ2-7, with D perhaps TRBD2 (5 bases). The sample was CD4+ or CD8+ T cells sorted from blood, taken in a trial of the OX40 agonist ivuxolimab. The sequence was collected from an adult with an advanced solid tumor such as melanoma, head and neck, liver or kidney cancer. In DNA form, the CDR3 reads TGTGCCAGCAGTTGGGAGACCATCGGGGAGCAGTACTTC. As protein: CASSWETIGEQYF.